A selection of T cell receptor beta chains follows, all from one sample in a study of T cell responses to AZD1222 COVID-19 vaccine. Clones were sequenced by immunoSEQ multiplex PCR, and TCRdb holds only the in-frame ones, with some missing. This sample yields 95,000 to 130,000 clones, of which about 86% are seen a single time; just over 9.5% belongs to the top ten. Sequences were derived from peripheral blood, sampled on day 0 of AZD1222 vaccination. The receptors here all came from an adult in good health. Both conserved end residues are part of each CDR3. D genes are given only for firm matches. Some rows mark clone size as missing; the rest say once, few, many or name a class of expanded clone.

>TRBV7-2|TRBJ1-1|.|.
TGTGCCAGCAGCTTTGCCTCAAACACTGAAGCTTTCTTT
CASSFASNTEAFF
>TRBV6-2/TRBV6-3|TRBJ1-2|.|.
TGTGCCAGCAGTTACGGGCGGGGAAGAAGACACTATGGCTACACCTTC
CASSYGRGRRHYGYTF
>TRBV7-3|TRBJ1-5|.|.
TGTGCCAGCAGCTTAACGGAGGGTAGCAATCAGCCCCAGCATTTT
CASSLTEGSNQPQHF
>TRBV19|TRBJ1-1|.|.
TGTGCCAGTAGAATGAGGGGATACATGAACACTGAAGCTTTCTTT
CASRMRGYMNTEAFF
>TRBV7-2|TRBJ2-2|.|.
TGTGCCAGCAGCGCGCCGAACACCGGGGAGCTGTTTTTT
CASSAPNTGELFF
>TRBV4-1|TRBJ1-5|.|TRBD1
TGCGCCAGCAGCCAAGAGGGACAGGTCCATCAGCCCCAGCATTTT
CASSQEGQVHQPQHF
>TRBV7-2|TRBJ1-4|once|.
TGTGCCAGCAGCTTGGCCGGGAGGAATGAAAAACTGTTTTTT
CASSLAGRNEKLFF
>TRBV7-2|TRBJ1-2|.|.
TGTGCCAGCAGCTTAGGGGACAACAGAGGCTACACCTTC
CASSLGDNRGYTF
>TRBV4-2|TRBJ2-3|.|.
TGTGCCAGCAGCCAAGCAGGAAGCGCAGCAGATACGCAGTATTTT
CASSQAGSAADTQYF
>TRBV6-5|TRBJ2-2|.|TRBD1
TGTGCCAGCAGTTACTACAGGGGCACCGGGGAGCTGTTTTTT
CASSYYRGTGELFF
>TRBV11-2|TRBJ1-1|.|.
TGTGCCAGCAGCCGCTTAGGCGCGAGTGGGGGAAACACTGAAGCTTTCTTT
CASSRLGASGGNTEAFF
>TRBV7-9|TRBJ2-5|.|TRBD2
TGTGCCAGCAGCCGCTGGGGGGGGATGGAGACCCAGTACTTC
CASSRWGGMETQYF
>TRBV19|TRBJ1-1|.|.
TGTGCCAGTAGTGGAGGGGCCCTGAACACTGAAGCTTTCTTT
CASSGGALNTEAFF
>TRBV28|TRBJ2-3|.|.
TGTGCCACTTCAAACCCGGGCCTCAGCACAGATACGCAGTATTTT
CATSNPGLSTDTQYF
>TRBV7-2|TRBJ1-5|.|.
TGTGCCAGCAGCCGGGGGTCGAACAATCAGCCCCAGCATTTT
CASSRGSNNQPQHF
>TRBV28|TRBJ2-7|.|TRBD1
TGTGCCAGCAGTTTATTTTTGACAGGGTCCTACGAGCAGTACTTC
CASSLFLTGSYEQYF
>TRBV7-3|TRBJ2-2|.|.
TGTGCCAGCAGCTCCGGTACCGGGGAGCTGTTTTTT
CASSSGTGELFF
>TRBV30|TRBJ1-1|.|.
TGTGCCTGGAGTGTAAGCACCTCAAGAACTGAAGCTTTCTTT
CAWSVSTSRTEAFF
>TRBV5-1|TRBJ1-1|few|.
TGCGCCAGCAGCTTGGGTGGGTTCACCTACGACACTGAAGCTTTCTTT
CASSLGGFTYDTEAFF
>TRBV29-1|TRBJ1-2|.|.
TGCAGCGTGCACGGCTCCCTGGGCTACACCTTC
CSVHGSLGYTF
>TRBV6-2/TRBV6-3|TRBJ1-2|.|.
TGTGCCAGCAGTTACTCTTGGGGAAAGGCCTATGGCTACACCTTC
CASSYSWGKAYGYTF
>TRBV6-5|TRBJ1-2|.|TRBD1
TGTGCCAGCAGCCTACAGGGGAACTATGGCTACACCTTC
CASSLQGNYGYTF
>TRBV6-5|TRBJ1-1|.|.
TGTGCCAGCAGTTACTCGAGTCGCATGAACACTGAAGCTTTCTTT
CASSYSSRMNTEAFF
>TRBV5-1|TRBJ1-5|.|.
TGCGCCAGCAGCCAAATGAGCGGGGGGAATAGCAATCAGCCCCAGCATTTT
CASSQMSGGNSNQPQHF
>TRBV25-1|TRBJ2-1|.|.
TGTGCCAGCAGTGGGGGCGGAGGGAGCTCCTACAATGAGCAGTTCTTC
CASSGGGGSSYNEQFF
>TRBV7-8|TRBJ2-7|.|TRBD2
TGTGCCAGCAGCTTAGGACTAGCGGGCAACTACGAGCAGTACTTC
CASSLGLAGNYEQYF
>TRBV2|TRBJ1-2|.|.
TGTGCCAGCAGTGAGGTTTCATTTAACTATGGCTACACCTTC
CASSEVSFNYGYTF
>TRBV28|TRBJ2-5|.|TRBD1
TGTGCCAGCAGTTTATGGGAGTACAGGGGATCAGAGACCCAGTACTTC
CASSLWEYRGSETQYF
>TRBV7-2|TRBJ1-2|.|.
TGTGCCAGCAGTTCATCTCCTTGGGGCCTAGCTAACTATGGCTACACCTTC
CASSSSPWGLANYGYTF
>TRBV6-4|TRBJ2-1|.|TRBD2
TGTGCCAGCAGTGACTCGGCTAGCGGGGGGTCCTACAATGAGCAGTTCTTC
CASSDSASGGSYNEQFF
>TRBV3-1/TRBV3-2|TRBJ2-5|.|TRBD2
TGTGCCAGCAGCCGTAGCGGGAGCCAAGAGACCCAGTACTTC
CASSRSGSQETQYF
>TRBV6-1|TRBJ1-5|.|.
TGTGCCAGCAGTGAAAAGGTGGCCCAGCATTTT
CASSEKVAQHF
>TRBV6-5|TRBJ1-2|.|TRBD1
TGTGCCAGCAGGGGACAGAAGGGGGGCTACACCTTC
CASRGQKGGYTF
>TRBV6-2/TRBV6-3|TRBJ1-4|.|.
TGTGCCAGCAGCCCCGAGGGGCATGAAAAACTGTTTTTT
CASSPEGHEKLFF
>TRBV5-1|TRBJ2-3|.|TRBD2
TGCGCCAGCAGCTCTGCCTTACTAGCGGGGATCACAGATACGCAGTATTTT
CASSSALLAGITDTQYF
>TRBV5-1|TRBJ2-7|.|.
TGCGCCAGCAGCTTGGACACCTACGAGCAGTACTTC
CASSLDTYEQYF
>TRBV4-3|TRBJ2-2|few|.
TGCGCCAGCAGCCAAGATCGTGGGGTCGGGGAGCTGTTTTTT
CASSQDRGVGELFF
>TRBV27|TRBJ1-5|.|.
TGTGCCAGCAGGTTACATGACGAGGGGCCCCAGCATTTT
CASRLHDEGPQHF
>TRBV19|TRBJ1-2|.|.
TGTGCCGAGTCGAGGCCCACCTTC
CAESRPTF
>TRBV6-1|TRBJ1-5|.|TRBD1
TGTGCCAGCAGTGACGAAGGGACAGGGCAAAATCAGCCCCAGCATTTT
CASSDEGTGQNQPQHF
>TRBV6-5|TRBJ1-2|.|.
TGTGCCAGCAGTTACTCCCGCTACTATGGCTACACCTTC
CASSYSRYYGYTF
>TRBV11-2|TRBJ2-3|.|.
TGTGCCAGCAGCTTAGGGGGCGGGGTTTTCACAGATACGCAGTATTTT
CASSLGGGVFTDTQYF
>TRBV27|TRBJ1-1|.|.
TGTGCCAGCAGTTTATCAGTCAGGGAGAACACTGAAGCTTTCTTT
CASSLSVRENTEAFF
>TRBV28|TRBJ1-2|.|TRBD1
TGTGCCAGCAGTCCCGAGGGACAGGGAAAGGGAGGCTACACCTTC
CASSPEGQGKGGYTF
>TRBV5-8|TRBJ1-4|.|.
TGTGCCAGCAGCTTTGCAGCAACTAATGAAAAACTGTTTTTT
CASSFAATNEKLFF
>TRBV19|TRBJ1-2|.|.
TGTGCCAGTAAAGACTCCGGGACGGACTATGGCTACACCTTC
CASKDSGTDYGYTF
>TRBV9|TRBJ2-2|.|TRBD2
TGTGCCAGCAGCGTAGTGAGCGGGGTCACCGGGGAGCTGTTTTTT
CASSVVSGVTGELFF
>TRBV12-3/TRBV12-4|TRBJ1-5|.|.
TGTGCCAGCAGTTTTGGAGGGACCCAGCCCCAGCATTTT
CASSFGGTQPQHF
>TRBV4-3|TRBJ2-2|.|TRBD2
TGCGCCAGCAGCCAAGATGTGTGGACTAGCGGAACCTCGGGTGACACCGGGGAGCTGTTTTTT
CASSQDVWTSGTSGDTGELFF
>TRBV18|TRBJ1-1|once|TRBD1
TGTGCCAGCTCACCACCGACAGGGATGAACACTGAAGCTTTCTTT
CASSPPTGMNTEAFF
>TRBV28|TRBJ1-4|.|.
TGTGCCAGCAGTCCCACTGGGATTCGAGAAAAACTGTTTTTT
CASSPTGIREKLFF
>TRBV18|TRBJ1-4|.|TRBD1
TGTGCCAGCTCACCAGACAGGGGCCGCGCAGGAACTAATGAAAAACTGTTTTTT
CASSPDRGRAGTNEKLFF
>TRBV6-2/TRBV6-3|TRBJ1-2|.|TRBD1
TGTGCCAGCAGTCACAGGGGTTGGGGCTACACCTTC
CASSHRGWGYTF